These 14 T cell receptor beta chains share one sample of origin, sequenced in a study of blood T cell repertoires in COVID-19. Measured with immunoSEQ multiplex PCR; TCRdb has only the in-frame clones, and not every one. The repertoire holds over 250,000 clones, with around 90% as singletons. The sample taken for sequencing was peripheral blood. The origin of the receptors is a woman aged 40 to 50 who had recovered from COVID-19.

The sample holds one count of this clone. Because the CDR3's place on the DNA is in doubt, the DNA is left out and the CDR3 is given as listed by TCRdb. The V call is TRBV21-1, the J call TRBJ1-3; TRBD1, the table's D call, was not compared with the DNA. TRBV21-1 corresponds to a pseudogene. The CDR3 spans 15 residues, counting both ends. CDR3: CASSKAWASGNTIYF.

V gene TRBV7-9 combines with J gene TRBJ1-3, with D unclear. The germline V gene encodes CDR1 SEHNR and CDR2 FQNEAQ (reference sequence). This CDR3 is built from 16 residues. The ends were cut back, 5 bases at V and 1 base at J, with 15 bases in the middle. CDR3 bases: TGTGCCAGCAGCCTGCGGACCGCGGGGTCTGGAAACACCATATATTTT. Protein sequence: CASSLRTAGSGNTIYF.

This sequence joins TRBV3-1 (or the pseudogene TRBV3-2) and TRBJ2-7, with D maybe TRBD2 (5 bases). Trimming stripped 3 bases from V and 5 bases from J, with 14 bases between. From germline, CDR1 is LGHDT and CDR2 YNNKEL (reference sequence). The CDR3 contains 14 residues. The CDR3 coding sequence is TGTGCCAGCAGCCACCGAGGGCTAGGGAACGAGCAGTACTTC. Its protein product is CASSHRGLGNEQYF.

V gene TRBV28 combines with J gene TRBJ2-4; 11 nucleotides align to TRBD2. With V trimmed by 1 base and J by 0 bases, 5 bases remained unmatched. The CDR3 covers 18 residues. From germline, CDR1 is MDHEN and CDR2 SYDVKM. The DNA of the CDR3 is TGTGCCAGCAGTTTATCTAGCGGGAGGACTGGAGCCAAAAACATTCAGTACTTC. Amino acids: CASSLSSGRTGAKNIQYF.

DNA for the CDR3: TGTGCCACCAGTGATTTGGAGCGGGCCTCCACAGATACGCAGTATTTT. Residues: CATSDLERASTDTQYF. V and J are TRBV24-1 and TRBJ2-3; tentatively, D is TRBD2 (6 bases). V was clipped by 0 bases and J by 2 bases, with 11 bases between them. Germline CDR1 reads KGHDR; CDR2 reads SFDVKD. The CDR3 runs to 16 residues.

The V and J genes are TRBV9 and TRBJ1-2; D uncertain. Germline values: CDR1 SGDLS, CDR2 YYNGEE. The CDR3 spans 11 residues. V was trimmed by 4 bases and J by 5 bases, leaving 6 bases between them. The CDR3 nucleotides read TGTGCCAGCAGCTCCAGGTATGGCTACACCTTC. Translated: CASSSRYGYTF.

This clone was observed a single time. This chain uses TRBV11-2 with TRBJ1-4; D is ambiguous. The CDR3 totals 13 residues. V was clipped by 1 base and J by 7 bases, with 7 bases between them. Germline-derived CDR1 and CDR2 are SGHAT and FQNNGV. In nucleotides, the CDR3 is TGTGCCAGCAGCTTAGGGGAGGGTGAAAAACTGTTTTTT. Protein product: CASSLGEGEKLFF.

This chain connects TRBV7-9 to TRBJ2-5, with unresolved D. The germline V and J ends were trimmed by 2 bases and 7 bases, with 8 bases remaining between them. The CDR3 sequence is 12 residues long. Germline loops: CDR1 SEHNR, CDR2 FQNEAQ (reference sequence). Here the CDR3 DNA reads TGTGCCAGCAGCTTACCCCCCGGGACCCAGTACTTC. As protein: CASSLPPGTQYF.

The V call is TRBV19, the J call TRBJ2-1; D is unclear. This CDR3 spans 14 amino acids. The germline V gene has CDR1 LNHDA and CDR2 SQIVND (reference sequence). The ends were cut back, 8 bases at V and 8 bases at J, with 19 bases in the middle. The CDR3 nucleotides read TGTGCCAGTGTGGCCGACGGCAGGTCCCATGAGCAGTTCTTC. This codes for CASVADGRSHEQFF.

The V and J genes are TRBV27 and TRBJ1-6; the D gene is possibly TRBD1 (5 bases). V lost 6 bases, J lost 8 bases, and 14 bases lay in between. The CDR3 has 14 residues. Germline-derived CDR1 and CDR2 are MNHEY and SMNVEV (reference sequence). In nucleotides, the CDR3 is TGTGCCAGCAGGGCCGGGGGGGTATATTCACCCCTCCACTTT. Translating gives CASRAGGVYSPLHF.

The chain couples TRBV5-1 to TRBJ2-1; 8 positions agree with TRBD1. J lost 9 bases, V lost 4 bases, and 6 bases had no gene match. The CDR3 spans 13 residues. Germline V gene data show CDR1 as SGHRS and CDR2 as YFSETQ. The CDR3 DNA sequence: TGCGCCAGCAGCCCGACAGGGGTGGGTGAGCAGTTCTTC. Translating it yields CASSPTGVGEQFF.

This chain connects TRBV6-5 to TRBJ1-1, with 10 nucleotides matching TRBD1. The CDR3 spans 14 residues. V shed 6 bases and J 10 bases; nucleotides not matched to a gene: 11. The V gene's germline CDR1 is MNHEY and CDR2 SVGAGI. The CDR3 bases are TGTGCCAGCAGGAAGCCGGGACAGGGGTCTTTAGCTTTCTTT. Its protein is CASRKPGQGSLAFF.

In its sample, this clone was seen a few times. The V call is TRBV5-8, the J call TRBJ2-3; perhaps TRBD2 as D (6 bases). From germline, CDR1 is SGHTS and CDR2 YDEGEE. Trimming took 0 bases from V and 1 from J, leaving 6 bases between them. The CDR3 length is 14 residues. For the CDR3, the DNA is TGTGCCAGCAGCTTGGGGGGGGGCACAGATACGCAGTATTTT. Translation gives CASSLGGGTDTQYF.

V and J are TRBV4-2 and TRBJ2-1; 7 bases match TRBD2. The CDR3 runs 17 residues. The junction had 10 bases not matched to a gene; V was cut back by 1 base and J by 4 bases. The germline gives CDR1 LGHNA, CDR2 YNFKEQ. The DNA for the CDR3 is TGTGCCAGCAGCCAAGTCCCCGCTAGCGGCAGATACAATGAGCAGTTCTTC. Its translation: CASSQVPASGRYNEQFF.